This TCR beta chain was obtained from a study of T-cell memory formation after mild COVID-19 (dated by TCRdb to about 2021). In the study overall: Most TCR sequence clusters were specific to one of the two donors. Two young, previously healthy adult volunteers made up the cohort, one male and one female. In two donors, T-cell clones that expanded and contracted after mild COVID-19 were followed by sequencing TCRalpha and TCRbeta repertoires longitudinally.

PBMCs were isolated by Ficoll-Paque density gradient centrifugation. Study-wide findings and limitations: Some responding clones were detected in pre-infection memory, which suggested that pre-existing cross-reactive memory T cells had joined the SARS-CoV-2 response. The second-wave clones that peaked on day 37 were not confirmed to be SARS-CoV-2 specific. Only a couple of mild cases were covered by the study, and larger cohorts that include severe cases with pre-infection samples were considered necessary. Clones contracting from day 15 to 85 had balanced CD4/CD8 phenotypes, while a second wave expanding from day 15 to 37 was biased towards CD4+. Contracting CD4+ clones turned up mainly in the CM and EM memory subsets, whereas EMRA was where CD8+ clones were enriched.

Here V drops 6 bases and J drops 5 bases, and the junction holds 6 bases not matched to any gene. Its CDR3 holds 15 amino acids, cysteine through phenylalanine. Just CDR3 DNA is preserved here, 45 bases in frame from base 1. To note about this clonotype: No cognate antigen has been identified for it. No qualities accompany the bases; no much larger clone lies one base away.

Sequencing relied on an Illumina NovaSeq 6000. TCRalpha and TCRbeta cDNA libraries were built by 5'RACE with constant-segment primers, adding sample barcodes and unique molecular identifiers. Trizol reagent was used to extract RNA from every sample. Library amplification was performed in two PCR steps, and a second sample barcode and Illumina TruSeq adapters were introduced in the second step. The libraries were sequenced on an Illumina NovaSeq using 2 x 150 bp paired-end reads. Turning to the authors' computational methods: The reads were demultiplexed and collapsed into UMI-guided consensus sequences using migec v1.2.7. Using mixcr v2.1.11, UMI consensuses were aligned to TRA and TRB V and J templates and then assembled into clonotypes. Clonotypes were classified as expanded or contracted when called significant by both edgeR and NoisET, with noise models trained on biological replicates. For edgeR calls, the thresholds were a false discovery rate-adjusted p below 0.01 and a log2 fold-change of 1. As an exploratory analysis of dynamics, PCA with hierarchical clustering was applied to max-normalized trajectories of the 1000 most abundant clonotypes. The CD4 or CD8 phenotype of responding clones was assigned using the separately sequenced CD4+ and CD8+ repertoires. In TCRdb, the public reads were trimmed at Q25 with fastp and aligned with MiXCR, with productive beta chains retained. All rows with the same CDR3 protein become a single entry with the most common DNA and genes. The V and J calls were determined by TCRdb, not by the authors. This sample lists some 100,000 distinct CDR3 sequences; around 10% were detected once. Together, the top ten hold about two fifths of the sample.

The rearrangement combines TRBV12-3 or TRBV12-4 with TRBJ2-2, and 10 junctional nucleotides match TRBD2. The sequence derives from a man between 18 and 29 years old who had mild COVID-19 (a few samples of this study predate the infection). The sample titles of this study are shuffled in the database, so cell type and time point are left out; the donor was told from shared clones. The source material was PBMCs or a T cell subset sorted from them (not recorded which). DNA sequence: TGTGCCAGCAGACCAGCGGGGGGGAGGACCGGGGAGCTGTTTTTT. Translated, it reads CASRPAGGRTGELFF.